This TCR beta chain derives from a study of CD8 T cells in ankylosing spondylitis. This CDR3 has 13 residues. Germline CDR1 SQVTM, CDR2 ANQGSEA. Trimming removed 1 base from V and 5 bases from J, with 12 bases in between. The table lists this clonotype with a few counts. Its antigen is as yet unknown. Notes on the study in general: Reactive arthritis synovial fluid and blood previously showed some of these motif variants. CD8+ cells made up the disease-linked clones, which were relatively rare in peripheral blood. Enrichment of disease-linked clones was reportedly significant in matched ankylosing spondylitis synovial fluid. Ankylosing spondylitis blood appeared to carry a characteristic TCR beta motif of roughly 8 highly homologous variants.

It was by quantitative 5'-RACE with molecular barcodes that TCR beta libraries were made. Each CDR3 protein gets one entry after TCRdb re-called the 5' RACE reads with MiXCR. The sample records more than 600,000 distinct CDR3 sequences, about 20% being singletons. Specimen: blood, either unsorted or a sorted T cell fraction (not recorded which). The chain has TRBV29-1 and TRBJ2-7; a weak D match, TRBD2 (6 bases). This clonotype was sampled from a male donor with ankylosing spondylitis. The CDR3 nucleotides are TGCAGCGTTGAAGTTAGAGCGGGCGACGAGCAGTACTTC. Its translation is CSVEVRAGDEQYF.